One and the same sample provided the 13 T cell receptor beta chains below, sequenced in a study of tumor-infiltrating lymphocytes in primary liver carcinoma. Both blood RNA, taken from unsorted whole blood, and germline DNA were extracted. Making TCR beta cDNA involved roughly 500 ng total RNA and a constant-region primer. A slightly modified ARM-PCR protocol with three nested multiplex PCR rounds produced these TCR beta libraries. PCR rounds one and two used TRBV1-TRBV30 forward primers with a C-beta reverse primer for around 9 cycles each. TCRdb processed the multiplex PCR reads anew with MiXCR; each CDR3 protein has one entry. In the table there are about 180,000 distinct CDR3 sequences, about 60% of which are singletons. Sequenced material: peripheral blood. All receptors derive from a man aged 40-49 years with primary liver carcinoma and hepatitis B virus infection.

This rearrangement joins TRBV11-2 to TRBJ2-1; TRBD1 is a possible D gene (5 bases). From germline, CDR1 is SGHAT and CDR2 FQNNGV. The CDR3 has 13 residues. Trimming cost V 5 bases and J 16 bases, with 21 bases left between them. The CDR3 spells CASSPGHDGHHFF. The CDR3 nucleotides read TGTGCCAGCAGCCCCGGACATGACGGCCATCACTTCTTC.

This sequence joins TRBV12-3 or TRBV12-4 and TRBJ2-1; 12 positions match TRBD2. V shed 7 bases, J shed 8 bases, and the junction held 9 bases outside the gene matches. The CDR3 loop spans 15 amino acids. The CDR3 DNA reads TGTGCCAGCAACCCTAGCGGGAGGGCCGTCGATGAGCAGTTCTTC. It is translated as CASNPSGRAVDEQFF.

There are many counts of this clonotype. One junction end does not reproduce the germline sequence, and a read error may be involved. V is TRBV11-2 and J is TRBJ2-3; 13 nucleotides line up with TRBD2. From germline, CDR1 is SGHAT and CDR2 FQNNGV. CDR3 length equals 12 residues. The CDR3 sequence is CASSLAGLAGVF. CDR3 nucleotides: TGTGCCAGCAGCTTAGCCGGACTAGCGGGAGTTTTT.

The chain has TRBV10-3 and TRBJ1-1; weak D call: TRBD1 (6 bases). The V gene lost 11 bases and the J gene lost 1 base, with 23 bases spanning the gap. The CDR3 has 16 amino acids. The germline CDR1 and CDR2 sequences are ENHRY and SYGVKD. This chain's CDR3 is CAAGENGGLGNTEAFF. The CDR3 DNA sequence: TGTGCCGCCGGAGAGAACGGGGGGCTGGGGAACACTGAAGCTTTCTTT.

The chain uses TRBV10-3 and TRBJ2-5; TRBD2 might be the D (6 bases). Germline V lookup: CDR1 ENHRY, CDR2 SYGVKD. The CDR3 consists of 13 residues. V was cut by 3 bases and J by 2 bases, with 7 bases left in between. The CDR3 region has the DNA TGTGCCATCAGTGATAGCGGACAAGAGACCCAGTACTTC. Translation: CAISDSGQETQYF.

J is TRBJ2-4 and V is TRBV6-5, with no clear D. The V gene's germline CDR1 is MNHEY and CDR2 SVGAGI. This CDR3 comprises 10 residues. V lost 5 bases and J lost 15, with 11 bases in between. CDR3 in amino acids: CASSGPVRYF. CDR3 bases: TGTGCCAGCAGTGGGCCTGTCCGGTACTTC.

This clonotype was detected only a few times. The J gene is TRBJ2-5, the V gene TRBV14, with TRBD1 identical over 11 bases. Germline V CDR1 and CDR2: SGHDN, FVKESK. V lost 4 bases and J lost 5; bases outside the gene matches: 6. The CDR3 extends over 15 amino acids. CDR3 sequence: CASSPWTGGGETQYF. CDR3 sequence (DNA): TGTGCCAGCAGCCCTTGGACAGGGGGCGGGGAGACCCAGTACTTC.

The genes are TRBV10-1 and TRBJ1-1, with 12 bases matching TRBD1. The CDR3 spans 17 residues. Unmatched junction bases numbered 12, after V lost 10 bases and J lost 0 bases. The germline gives CDR1 WNHNN, CDR2 SYGVQD (reference sequence). CDR3 in DNA: TGCGCCACCTCTCCGGGACAGGGGGCCCTCATGAACACTGAAGCTTTCTTT. It encodes CATSPGQGALMNTEAFF.

This clonotype was observed a handful of times. This chain joins TRBV12-3 or TRBV12-4 and TRBJ2-7; D could derive from TRBD1 or TRBD2 (6 bases each). V was clipped by 5 bases and J by 6 bases, with 11 bases between them. There are 12 residues in the CDR3. CDR3 region: CASSARGAEQYF. CDR3 sequence (DNA): TGTGCCAGCAGTGCGAGGGGGGCCGAGCAGTACTTC.

The chain joins TRBV11-2 to TRBJ2-5, with D tentatively TRBD2 (5 bases). Deletions cut 4 bases from V and 10 bases from J, with 19 bases between. The CDR3 extends over 14 amino acids. Germline CDR1 is SGHAT and CDR2 is FQNNGV. The CDR3 region is CASSSGLNQEGQYF. Here the CDR3 DNA reads TGTGCCAGCAGCTCTGGACTGAACCAAGAGGGCCAGTACTTC.

The CDR3 region is CASSFAAGTANSPLHF. CDR3 nucleotide sequence: TGTGCCAGCAGCTTCGCCGCCGGGACAGCGAATTCACCCCTCCACTTT. The chain joins TRBV11-2 to TRBJ1-6, with 7 positions matching TRBD1. V dropped 3 bases and J dropped 7; count of bases not matched to a gene: 9. The length of the CDR3 is 16 residues. Germline V lookup: CDR1 SGHAT, CDR2 FQNNGV.

The chain links TRBV5-5 to TRBJ2-7, with TRBD1 matching 11 bases. CDR3 size: 17 residues. Germline values: CDR1 SGHKS, CDR2 YYEKEE (reference sequence). The junction had 6 bases not matched to a gene; V was cut back by 0 bases and J by 1 base. CDR3 protein: CASSLAGQGAGSYEQYF. CDR3 DNA: TGTGCCAGCAGCTTGGCCGGACAGGGGGCTGGTTCCTACGAGCAGTACTTC.

With respect to this clonotype: As the CDR3 is not closed by the conserved phenylalanine or tryptophan, this likely results from a read error. J is TRBJ2-7 and V is TRBV11-2; D is possibly TRBD1 or TRBD2 (5 bases each). The CDR3 is 14 residues long. The germline CDR1 and CDR2 sequences are SGHAT and FQNNGV. DNA of the CDR3: TGTGCCAGCAGCTTAACCCGGGACCCCTACGGGCAGTACCTC. This encodes CASSLTRDPYGQYL.